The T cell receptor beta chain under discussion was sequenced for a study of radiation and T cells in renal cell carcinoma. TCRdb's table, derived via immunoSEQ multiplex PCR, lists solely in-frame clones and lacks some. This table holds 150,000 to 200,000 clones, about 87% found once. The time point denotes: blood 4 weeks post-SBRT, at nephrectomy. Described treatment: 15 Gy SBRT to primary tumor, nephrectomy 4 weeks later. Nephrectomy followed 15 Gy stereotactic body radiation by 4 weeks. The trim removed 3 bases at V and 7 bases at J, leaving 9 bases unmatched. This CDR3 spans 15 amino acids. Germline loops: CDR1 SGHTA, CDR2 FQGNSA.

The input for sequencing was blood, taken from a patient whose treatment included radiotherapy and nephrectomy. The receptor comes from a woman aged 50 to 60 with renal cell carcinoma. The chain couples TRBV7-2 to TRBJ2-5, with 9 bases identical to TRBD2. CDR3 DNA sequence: TGTGCCAGCAGCTTTCAGGCGGGGGGGGCCTGGACCCAGTACTTC. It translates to CASSFQAGGAWTQYF.